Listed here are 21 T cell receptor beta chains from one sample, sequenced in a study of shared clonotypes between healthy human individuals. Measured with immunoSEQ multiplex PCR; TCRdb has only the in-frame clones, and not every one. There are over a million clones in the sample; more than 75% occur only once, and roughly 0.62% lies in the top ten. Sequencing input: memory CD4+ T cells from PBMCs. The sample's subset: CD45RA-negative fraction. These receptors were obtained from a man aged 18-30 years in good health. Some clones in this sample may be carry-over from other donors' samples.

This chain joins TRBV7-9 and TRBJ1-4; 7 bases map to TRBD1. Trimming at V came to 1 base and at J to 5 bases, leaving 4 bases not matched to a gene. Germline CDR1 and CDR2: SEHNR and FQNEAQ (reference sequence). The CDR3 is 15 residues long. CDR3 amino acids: CASSLVGTANEKLFF. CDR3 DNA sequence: TGTGCCAGCAGCTTAGTCGGGACAGCAAATGAAAAACTGTTTTTT.

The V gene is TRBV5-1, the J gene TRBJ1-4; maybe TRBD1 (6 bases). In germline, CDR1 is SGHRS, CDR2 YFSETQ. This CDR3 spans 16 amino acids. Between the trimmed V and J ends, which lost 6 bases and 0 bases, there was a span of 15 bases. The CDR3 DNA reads TGCGCCAGCACCTTCACGTACAGGGCAACTAATGAAAAACTGTTTTTT. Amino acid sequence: CASTFTYRATNEKLFF.

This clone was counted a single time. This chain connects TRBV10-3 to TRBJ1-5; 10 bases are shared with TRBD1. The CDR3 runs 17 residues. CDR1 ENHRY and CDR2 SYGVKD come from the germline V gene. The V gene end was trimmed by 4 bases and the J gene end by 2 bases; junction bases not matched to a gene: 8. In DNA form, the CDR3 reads TGTGCCATCAGTGGGGGAACCGGGACAGGGGGCAATCAGCCCCAGCATTTT. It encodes CAISGGTGTGGNQPQHF.

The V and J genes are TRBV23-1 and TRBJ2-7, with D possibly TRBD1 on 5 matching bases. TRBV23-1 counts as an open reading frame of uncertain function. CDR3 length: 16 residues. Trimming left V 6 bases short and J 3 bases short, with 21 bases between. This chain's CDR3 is CASRRRVLGPNYEQYF. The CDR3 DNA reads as TGCGCCAGCAGGCGACGAGTCCTGGGGCCAAACTACGAGCAGTACTTC.

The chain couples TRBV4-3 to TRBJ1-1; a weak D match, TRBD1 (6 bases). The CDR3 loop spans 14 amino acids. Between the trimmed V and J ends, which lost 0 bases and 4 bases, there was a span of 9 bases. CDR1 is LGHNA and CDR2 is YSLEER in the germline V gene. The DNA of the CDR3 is TGCGCCAGCAGCCAAGAAGGGGGGGGCACTGAAGCTTTCTTT. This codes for CASSQEGGGTEAFF.

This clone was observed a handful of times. CDR3 DNA: TGCGCCAGCAGTGACTCGGGACAGGGGAACACTGAAGCTTTCTTT. Amino acid sequence: CASSDSGQGNTEAFF. The chain has TRBV10-1 and TRBJ1-1; 9 bases align to TRBD1. The CDR3 sequence is 15 residues long. The junction had 3 bases not matched to a gene; V was cut back by 3 bases and J by 1 base. The germline V gene has CDR1 WNHNN and CDR2 SYGVQD (reference sequence).

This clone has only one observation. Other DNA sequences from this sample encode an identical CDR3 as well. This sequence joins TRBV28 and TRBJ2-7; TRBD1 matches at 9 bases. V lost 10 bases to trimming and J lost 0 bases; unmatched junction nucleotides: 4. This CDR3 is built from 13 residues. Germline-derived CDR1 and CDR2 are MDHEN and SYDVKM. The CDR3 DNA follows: TGTGCCACGGACAGGGGCCCCTCCTACGAGCAGTACTTC. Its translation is CATDRGPSYEQYF.

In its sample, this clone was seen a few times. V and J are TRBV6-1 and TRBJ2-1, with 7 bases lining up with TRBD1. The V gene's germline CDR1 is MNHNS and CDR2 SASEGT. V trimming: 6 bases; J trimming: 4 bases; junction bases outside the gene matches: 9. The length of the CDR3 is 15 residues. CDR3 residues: CASRAPGQPYNEQFF. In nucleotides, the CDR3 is TGTGCCAGCAGAGCACCGGGACAGCCTTACAATGAGCAGTTCTTC.

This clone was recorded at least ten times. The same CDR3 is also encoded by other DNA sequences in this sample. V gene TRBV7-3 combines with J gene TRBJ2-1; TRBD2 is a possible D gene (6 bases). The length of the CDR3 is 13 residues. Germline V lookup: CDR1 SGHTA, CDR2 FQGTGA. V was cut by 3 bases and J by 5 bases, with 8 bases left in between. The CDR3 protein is CASSLAGNNEQFF. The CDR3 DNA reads TGTGCCAGCAGCTTGGCGGGAAACAATGAGCAGTTCTTC.

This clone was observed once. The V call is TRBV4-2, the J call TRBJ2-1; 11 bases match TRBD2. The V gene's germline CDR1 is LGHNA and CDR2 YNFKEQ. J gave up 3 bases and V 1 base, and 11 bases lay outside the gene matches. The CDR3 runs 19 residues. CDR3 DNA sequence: TGTGCCAGCAGCCAAGGTCCACTAGCGGGAGCTGGGGGCTACAATGAGCAGTTCTTC. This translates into CASSQGPLAGAGGYNEQFF.

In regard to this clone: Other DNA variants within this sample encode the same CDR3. CDR3 DNA: TGTGCCAGCAAACAGGGGTATGAGCAGTACTTC. Its protein is CASKQGYEQYF. This chain joins TRBV2 and TRBJ2-7, with 7 bases that match TRBD1. Trimming cost V 7 bases and J 7 bases; bases outside gene matches: 4. Germline values: CDR1 SNHLY, CDR2 FYNNEI. This CDR3 is built from 11 residues.

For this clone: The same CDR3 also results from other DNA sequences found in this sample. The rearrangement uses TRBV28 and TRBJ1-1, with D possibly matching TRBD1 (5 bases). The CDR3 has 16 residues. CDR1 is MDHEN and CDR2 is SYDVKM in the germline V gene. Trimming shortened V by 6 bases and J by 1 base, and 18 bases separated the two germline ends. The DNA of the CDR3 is TGTGCCAGCAGCCCCGGGGGGTTTCAGGGGAACACTGAAGCTTTCTTT. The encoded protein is CASSPGGFQGNTEAFF.

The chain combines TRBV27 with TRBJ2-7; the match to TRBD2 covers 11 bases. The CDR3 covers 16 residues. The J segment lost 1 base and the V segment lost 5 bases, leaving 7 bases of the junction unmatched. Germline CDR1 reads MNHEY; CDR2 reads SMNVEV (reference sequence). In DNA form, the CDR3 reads TGTGCCAGCAGTATCCTAGCGGGAGGTGTGTCCTACGAGCAGTACTTC. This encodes CASSILAGGVSYEQYF.

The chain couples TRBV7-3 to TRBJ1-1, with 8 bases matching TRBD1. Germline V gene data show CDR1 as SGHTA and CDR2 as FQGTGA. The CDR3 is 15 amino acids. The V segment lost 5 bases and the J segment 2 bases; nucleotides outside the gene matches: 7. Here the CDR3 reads CASSAQGTGNTEAFF. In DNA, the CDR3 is TGTGCCAGCAGCGCCCAAGGGACAGGTAACACTGAAGCTTTCTTT.

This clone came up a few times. This chain's CDR3 is CASSRDRDGYTEAFF. The CDR3 DNA is TGTGCCAGCTCCCGGGACAGGGATGGGTACACTGAAGCTTTCTTT. This chain links TRBV19 with TRBJ1-1; 9 nucleotides line up with TRBD1. Trimming took 9 bases from V and 3 from J; bases not matched to a gene: 11. This CDR3 contains 15 residues. Germline assignment: CDR1 LNHDA and CDR2 SQIVND (reference sequence).

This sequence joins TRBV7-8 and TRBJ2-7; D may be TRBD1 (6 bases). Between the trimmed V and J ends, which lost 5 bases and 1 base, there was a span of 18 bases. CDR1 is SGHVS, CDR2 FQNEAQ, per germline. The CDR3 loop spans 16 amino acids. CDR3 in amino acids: CASSETGLGRSYEQYF. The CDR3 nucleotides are TGTGCCAGCAGCGAGACAGGCTTAGGTAGATCCTACGAGCAGTACTTC.

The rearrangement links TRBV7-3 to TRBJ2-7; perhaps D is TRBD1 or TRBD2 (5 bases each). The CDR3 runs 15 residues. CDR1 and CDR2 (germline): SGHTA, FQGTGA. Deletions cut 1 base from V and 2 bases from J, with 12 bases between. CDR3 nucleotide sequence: TGTGCCAGCAGCTTAAGAGGGGAGAAAGCCTACGAGCAGTACTTC. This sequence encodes CASSLRGEKAYEQYF.

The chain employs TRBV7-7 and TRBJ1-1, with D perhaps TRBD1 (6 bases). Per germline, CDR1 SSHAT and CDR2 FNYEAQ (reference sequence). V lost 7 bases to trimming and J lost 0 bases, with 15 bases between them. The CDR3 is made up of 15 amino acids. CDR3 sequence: CASNDRTPMNTEAFF. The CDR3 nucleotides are TGTGCCAGCAATGACAGGACGCCCATGAACACTGAAGCTTTCTTT.

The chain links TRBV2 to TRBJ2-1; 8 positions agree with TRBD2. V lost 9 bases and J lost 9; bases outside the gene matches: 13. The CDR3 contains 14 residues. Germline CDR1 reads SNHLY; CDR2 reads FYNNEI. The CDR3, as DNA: TGTGCCAGTAGGCAGGGCAGCGGGGGAGGTGAGCAGTTCTTC. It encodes CASRQGSGGGEQFF.

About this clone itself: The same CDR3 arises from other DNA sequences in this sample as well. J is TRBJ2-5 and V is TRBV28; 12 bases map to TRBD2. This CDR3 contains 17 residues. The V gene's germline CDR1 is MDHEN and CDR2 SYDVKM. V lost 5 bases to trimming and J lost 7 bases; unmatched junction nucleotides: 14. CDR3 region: CASSPPGLAGRFGTQYF. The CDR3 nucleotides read TGTGCCAGCAGTCCCCCAGGACTAGCGGGACGCTTTGGGACCCAGTACTTC.

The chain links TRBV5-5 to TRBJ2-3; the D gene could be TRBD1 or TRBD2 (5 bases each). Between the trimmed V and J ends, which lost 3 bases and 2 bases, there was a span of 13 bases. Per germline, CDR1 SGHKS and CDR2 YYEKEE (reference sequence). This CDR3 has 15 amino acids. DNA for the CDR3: TGTGCCAGCAGCTCGCCGGGACCCTCCACAGATACGCAGTATTTT. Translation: CASSSPGPSTDTQYF. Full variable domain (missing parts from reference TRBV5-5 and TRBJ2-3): DAGVTQSPTHLIKTRGQQVTLRCSPISGHKSVSWYQQVLGQGPQFIFQYYEKEERGRGNFPDRFSARQFPNYSSELNVNALLLGDSALYLCASSSPGPSTDTQYFGPGTRLTVL.